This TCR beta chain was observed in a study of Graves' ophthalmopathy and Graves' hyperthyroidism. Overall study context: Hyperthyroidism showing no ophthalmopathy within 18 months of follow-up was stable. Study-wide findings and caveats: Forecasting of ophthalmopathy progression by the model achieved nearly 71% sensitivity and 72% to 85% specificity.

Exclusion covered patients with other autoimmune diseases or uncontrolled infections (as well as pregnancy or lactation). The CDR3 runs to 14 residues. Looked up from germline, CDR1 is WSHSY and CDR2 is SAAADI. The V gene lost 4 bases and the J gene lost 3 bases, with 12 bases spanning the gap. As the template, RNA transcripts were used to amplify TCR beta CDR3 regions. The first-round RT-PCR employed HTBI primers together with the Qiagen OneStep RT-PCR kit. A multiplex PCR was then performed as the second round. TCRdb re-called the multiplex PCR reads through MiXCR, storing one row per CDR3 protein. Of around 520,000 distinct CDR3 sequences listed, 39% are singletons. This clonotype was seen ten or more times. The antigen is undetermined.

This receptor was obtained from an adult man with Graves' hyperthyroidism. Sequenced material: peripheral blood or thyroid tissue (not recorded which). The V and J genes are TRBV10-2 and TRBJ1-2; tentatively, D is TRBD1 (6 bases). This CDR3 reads CASSAAGADYGYTF. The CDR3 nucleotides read TGCGCCAGCAGTGCGGCAGGGGCGGACTATGGCTACACCTTC.